Below, 23 T cell receptor beta chains from the same sample are listed, as sequenced in a study of blood T cell repertoires in COVID-19. Profiling relied on immunoSEQ multiplex PCR, and the TCRdb table lists in-frame clones only, not all of them. The sample has around 300,000 clones, about four fifths seen once; the top ten hold 9.4%. Material: peripheral blood. These receptor sequences come from a woman aged 45-60 years who had recovered from COVID-19.

The V gene is TRBV7-3, the J gene TRBJ2-1; 7 bases align to TRBD1. The CDR3 spans 14 residues. Germline values: CDR1 SGHTA, CDR2 FQGTGA. The V segment lost 3 bases and the J segment 5 bases; nucleotides outside the gene matches: 4. CDR3 in amino acids: CASSFDRANNEQFF. For the CDR3, the DNA is TGTGCCAGCAGCTTCGACAGGGCCAACAATGAGCAGTTCTTC.

The chain is built from TRBV7-3 and TRBJ2-5, with 7 bases matching TRBD2. Germline CDR1 and CDR2: SGHTA and FQGTGA. CDR3 size: 16 residues. With 1 base clipped from V and 5 bases from J, the junction kept 10 bases outside the gene matches. The DNA for the CDR3 is TGTGCCAGCAGCTTAAATAGTGGCGGGGGACGGGAGACCCAGTACTTC. Translation gives CASSLNSGGGRETQYF.

The table lists this clone with a count of one. The chain couples TRBV6-5 to TRBJ2-4; a weak D match, TRBD1 (6 bases). Germline V gives CDR1 MNHEY, CDR2 SVGAGI. CDR3 length equals 14 residues. Between the trimmed V and J ends, which lost 3 bases and 5 bases, there was a span of 11 bases. In nucleotides, the CDR3 is TGTGCCAGCAGTTATAGCCAGGGGCAAAACATTCAGTACTTC. It codes for CASSYSQGQNIQYF.

The chain is built from TRBV9 and TRBJ1-2; no definite D call. V was cut by 4 bases and J by 5 bases, with 12 bases left in between. From germline, CDR1 is SGDLS and CDR2 YYNGEE. This CDR3 contains 13 residues. The CDR3 loop is CASSPEVGYGYTF. The CDR3 DNA reads TGTGCCAGCAGCCCGGAGGTAGGGTATGGCTACACCTTC.

The chain is built from TRBV6-2 or TRBV6-3 and TRBJ2-7; D ambiguous. CDR1 is MNHEY and CDR2 is SVGEGT in the germline V gene. V lost 5 bases and J 2 bases, leaving 16 bases between the germline ends. The CDR3 spans 15 residues. The chain's CDR3 is CASSAARRLTYEQYF. In DNA, the CDR3 is TGTGCCAGCAGTGCCGCCCGGCGACTGACCTACGAGCAGTACTTC.

This clone was detected a few times. V is TRBV19 and J is TRBJ2-6; 7 bases match TRBD1. Germline V gene sequence: CDR1 LNHDA, CDR2 SQIVND (reference sequence). The CDR3 extends over 16 amino acids. The V gene end was trimmed by 5 bases and the J gene end by 1 base; junction bases not matched to a gene: 5. This CDR3 reads CASSPWGQSGANVLTF. The CDR3 bases are TGTGCCAGTAGTCCCTGGGGACAGTCTGGGGCCAACGTCCTGACTTTC.

V gene TRBV2 combines with J gene TRBJ1-5; 8 nucleotides agree with TRBD1. This CDR3 region has 15 residues. The germline V gene has CDR1 SNHLY and CDR2 FYNNEI. Trimming removed 1 base from V and 10 bases from J; junction bases left unmatched: 9. The CDR3 spells CASSEGTGKSSPQHF. In nucleotides, the CDR3 is TGTGCCAGCAGTGAAGGGACAGGGAAGTCAAGCCCCCAGCATTTT.

The V call is TRBV7-2, the J call TRBJ1-1, with D possibly being TRBD1 (6 bases). CDR1 is SGHTA, CDR2 FQGNSA, per germline. The CDR3 spans 13 residues. V was pared by 6 bases and J by 5 bases, with 13 bases between. CDR3 residues: CASRPKGDTEAFF. CDR3 DNA sequence: TGTGCCAGCAGACCTAAGGGGGATACTGAAGCTTTCTTT.

The rearrangement links TRBV19 to TRBJ2-1, with D unresolved. This CDR3 contains 15 residues. From germline, CDR1 is LNHDA and CDR2 SQIVND (reference sequence). V was shortened by 1 base and J by 9 bases, with 16 bases between the two germline ends. DNA of the CDR3: TGTGCCAGTAGTATAGGGCTCCCTATAAGGAGTGAGCAGTTCTTC. Translated: CASSIGLPIRSEQFF.

As DNA, the CDR3 is TGTGCCAGCAGCAGCAGACAGGGGGCGCTCACTGGGGAGCTGTTTTTT. Translating gives CASSSRQGALTGELFF. The chain combines TRBV5-6 with TRBJ2-2, with 10 bases fitting TRBD1. CDR1 and CDR2 from the germline V gene are SGHDT and YYEEEE. The trim removed 4 bases at V and 8 bases at J, leaving 11 bases unmatched. CDR3 length equals 16 residues.

The chain recombines TRBV10-3 with TRBJ2-7; 9 bases line up with TRBD2. J lost 6 bases, V lost 2 bases, and 14 bases had no gene match. Germline lookup yields CDR1 ENHRY and CDR2 SYGVKD. The CDR3 is 17 amino acids. In DNA form, the CDR3 reads TGTGCCATCAGTGAGGGGCCAGCGGGGGGTCTGCTGTTCGAGCAGTACTTC. It translates to CAISEGPAGGLLFEQYF.

The chain links TRBV4-3 to TRBJ2-1; D unresolved. The V end was cut by 0 bases, the J end by 0 bases, with 12 bases between. Germline CDR1 reads LGHNA; CDR2 reads YSLEER. The CDR3 loop spans 17 amino acids. CDR3 DNA: TGCGCCAGCAGCCAAGATGCTCAGTCATACTCCTACAATGAGCAGTTCTTC. It codes for CASSQDAQSYSYNEQFF.

The V call is TRBV5-4, the J call TRBJ2-1; 7 nucleotides align to TRBD2. The V gene's germline CDR1 is SGHNT and CDR2 YYREEE (reference sequence). V was clipped by 4 bases and J by 4 bases; unmatched bases: 8. The CDR3 loop spans 15 amino acids. The DNA for the CDR3 is TGTGCCAGCAGCGGCCGGGACTACGAGTACAATGAGCAGTTCTTC. Translated: CASSGRDYEYNEQFF. Looking up the rest from reference TRBV5-4 and TRBJ2-1 gives the full variable domain: ETGVTQSPTHLIKTRGQQVTLRCSSQSGHNTVSWYQQALGQGPQFIFQYYREEENGRGNFPPRFSGLQFPNYSSELNVNALELDDSALYLCASSGRDYEYNEQFFGPGTRLTVL.

This sequence joins TRBV19 and TRBJ1-5; TRBD1 might be the D (5 bases). V was shortened by 4 bases and J by 7 bases, with 14 bases between the two germline ends. The CDR3 covers 14 residues. Germline lookup yields CDR1 LNHDA and CDR2 SQIVND (reference sequence). The CDR3 DNA sequence: TGTGCCAGTAGTACCCGGGGGGGTTGGCAGCCCCAGCATTTT. It yields the protein CASSTRGGWQPQHF.

This rearrangement joins TRBV28 to TRBJ1-2, with D unresolved. CDR3 length equals 16 residues. V shed 3 bases and J shed 1 base, with 15 bases lying between them. Germline-derived CDR1 and CDR2 are MDHEN and SYDVKM. CDR3 bases: TGTGCCAGCAGTTTGGGTCAGGTGACCCTTAACTATGGCTACACCTTC. The encoded protein is CASSLGQVTLNYGYTF.

This clone was observed a single time. The chain combines TRBV30 with TRBJ2-4; D might be TRBD1 (5 bases). Trimming took off 7 bases at V and 1 base at J, with 11 bases between the two ends. Per the germline V gene, CDR1 is GTSNPN and CDR2 is SVGIG (reference sequence). The CDR3 totals 13 residues. The CDR3 sequence: CALAAGAKNIQYF. DNA for the CDR3: TGTGCCTTGGCCGCAGGGGCCAAAAACATTCAGTACTTC.

In its sample, this clone was seen many times. The identical CDR3 is also encoded by other nucleotide sequences in the sample. V usage is TRBV4-1 and J usage is TRBJ2-7, with 10 nucleotides matching TRBD2. The germline CDR1 and CDR2 sequences are MGHRA and YSYEKL. The CDR3 has 15 residues. The J segment lost 2 bases and the V segment lost 6 bases, leaving 7 bases of the junction unmatched. The CDR3 DNA follows: TGCGCCAGCAGTCTTACTAGCGGGGAAACCTACGAGCAGTACTTC. Protein product: CASSLTSGETYEQYF.

The rearrangement joins TRBV28 to TRBJ2-5; D might be TRBD1 (6 bases). Deletions cut 6 bases from V and 4 bases from J, with 15 bases between. Germline assignment: CDR1 MDHEN and CDR2 SYDVKM. This CDR3 is 14 amino acids long. CDR3 sequence: CASRGDTFLETQYF. The CDR3 region has the DNA TGTGCCAGCAGGGGGGACACCTTTTTAGAGACCCAGTACTTC.

The V call is TRBV7-9, the J call TRBJ2-7; the D is unclear. V gave up 5 bases and J gave up 5 bases, with 25 bases separating them. Germline CDR1 and CDR2: SEHNR and FQNEAQ (reference sequence). The CDR3 spans 17 residues. The CDR3 region is CASSPRWVGRLPNEQYF. CDR3 coding DNA: TGTGCCAGCAGCCCAAGGTGGGTGGGCCGCCTACCTAACGAGCAGTACTTC.

The table lists this clone with a count of one. J is TRBJ2-7 and V is TRBV14, with TRBD2 as a possible D gene (6 bases). V lost 1 base to trimming and J lost 6 bases, with 7 bases between them. CDR1 is SGHDN and CDR2 is FVKESK in the germline V gene. The CDR3 spans 12 residues. CDR3 coding DNA: TGTGCCAGCAGCCAAGCGGGGGTCGAGCAGTACTTC. Translating gives CASSQAGVEQYF.

The J gene is TRBJ2-7, the V gene TRBV12-3 or TRBV12-4; TRBD2 matches 7 bases. After removal of 5 bases from V and 10 bases from J, the junction contained 11 bases not matched to a gene. There are 13 residues in the CDR3. The CDR3 coding sequence is TGTGCCAGCAGTATTCTAGCGGATCGTGCTCAGTACTTC. It translates to CASSILADRAQYF.

The chain joins TRBV7-2 to TRBJ2-7, with 8 bases that match TRBD1. This CDR3 is 15 amino acids long. V dropped 5 bases and J dropped 4; count of bases not matched to a gene: 10. CDR1 is SGHTA and CDR2 is FQGNSA in the germline V gene. The CDR3 nucleotides are TGTGCCAGCAGCCATCGGACAGGGAGGAGGTACGAGCAGTACTTC. It translates to CASSHRTGRRYEQYF.

This chain links TRBV28 with TRBJ1-4; 8 bases align to TRBD1. The length of the CDR3 is 13 residues. Germline-derived CDR1 and CDR2 are MDHEN and SYDVKM. V lost 7 bases, J lost 4 bases, and 2 bases stayed unmatched. CDR3 amino acids: CASKTGDNEKLFF. CDR3 DNA: TGTGCCAGCAAGACAGGGGATAATGAAAAACTGTTTTTT.